This T cell receptor beta chain was captured by sequencing in a study of T cell responses to AZD1222 COVID-19 vaccine. TCRdb's copy holds only in-frame clones and misses some; the assay was immunoSEQ multiplex PCR. The sample has some 110,000 clones, approximately 90% seen once. General study points: Among the donors, most were white British and more were female, and clonal diversity was possibly underestimated.

About this clone itself: Its antigen is currently unknown.

This specimen was peripheral blood, taken on day 0 of AZD1222 vaccination. The TCR sequence derives from an adult in good health.

In DNA form, the CDR3 reads TGTGCCAGTAGTCCCACCAGGGTGGCCAACGTCCTGACTTTC. It encodes CASSPTRVANVLTF. The rearrangement joins TRBV19 to TRBJ2-6; D might be TRBD1 (5 bases). With 5 bases removed from V and 6 bases from J, the gap between germline ends came to 11 bases. The CDR3 extends over 14 amino acids. CDR1 LNHDA and CDR2 SQIVND come from the germline V gene (reference sequence).